Sequencing of this TCR beta chain was carried out in a study of T cells in Graves' hyperthyroidism and ophthalmopathy. Study at large: Blood from the periphery was taken at initial diagnosis, before any treatment. General study findings and limits: For ophthalmopathy, model prediction preceded onset by a median roughly 6.5 months. Separation of ophthalmopathy from stable hyperthyroidism was achieved by a 13 V-J model.

This clonotype was counted at least ten times. Antigen unknown. The CDR3 runs to 15 residues. Trimming cost V 8 bases and J 1 base; bases outside gene matches: 9. CDR1 and CDR2 from the germline V gene are SNHLY and FYNNEI. RNA transcripts were the template for amplifying TCR beta CDR3 regions. First-round RT-PCR with HTBI primers amplified the TCR CDR3 region. Each CDR3 protein is one row after TCRdb ran MiXCR on the multiplex PCR reads. The data contain approximately 560,000 distinct CDR3 sequences, approximately 15% of them singletons. The PBMCs were taken from 10 ml of fresh peripheral blood. The sequence came from a woman in her 30s with Graves' hyperthyroidism. V is TRBV2 and J is TRBJ1-1; 8 nucleotides align to TRBD1. Sequenced material: blood. CDR3 protein: CASSRDRPSNTEAFF. Here the CDR3 DNA reads TGTGCCAGCTCTAGGGACAGGCCGTCGAACACTGAAGCTTTCTTT.